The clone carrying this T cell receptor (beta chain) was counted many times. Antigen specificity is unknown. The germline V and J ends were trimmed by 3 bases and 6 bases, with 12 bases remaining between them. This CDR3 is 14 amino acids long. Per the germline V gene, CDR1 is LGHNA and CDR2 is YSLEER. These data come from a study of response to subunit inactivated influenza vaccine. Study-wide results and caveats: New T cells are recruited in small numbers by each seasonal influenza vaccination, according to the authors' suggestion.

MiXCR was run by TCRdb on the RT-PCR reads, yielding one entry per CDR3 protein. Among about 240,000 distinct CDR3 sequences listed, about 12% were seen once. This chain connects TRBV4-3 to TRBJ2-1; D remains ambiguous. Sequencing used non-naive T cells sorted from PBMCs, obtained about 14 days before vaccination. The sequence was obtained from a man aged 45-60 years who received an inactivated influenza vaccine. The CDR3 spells CASSQDPNLNEQFF. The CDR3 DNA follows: TGCGCCAGCAGCCAGGACCCAAATCTCAATGAGCAGTTCTTC.